This T cell receptor (beta chain) was captured in a study of blood T cells in healthy people across ages. Germline values: CDR1 MNHEY, CDR2 SVGAGI. After removal of 2 bases from V and 1 base from J, the junction contained 8 bases not matched to a gene. This CDR3 has 16 amino acids. The study's findings and limits: Estimates based on one million T cells were treated as lower bounds. TCR beta diversity tracked closely with naive T cell percentage.

Turning to this clonotype: Its target is unknown.

A second PCR, run for about 7 to 11 cycles, used a sample-barcoded 5' primer plus a J-beta primer mix. Through a template-switch adaptor with 12 random nucleotides, each cDNA molecule received a tag. TCRdb passed the 5' RACE reads through MiXCR, listing each CDR3 protein once. The sample has approximately 940,000 distinct CDR3 sequences, around 49% seen once. V is TRBV6-5 and J is TRBJ2-7; 7 bases are a match to TRBD1. Sequencing used blood. This receptor was obtained from a man younger than 40 in good health. The CDR3 sequence is CASSYPTGERSYEQYF. CDR3 DNA: TGTGCCAGCAGTTACCCCACAGGGGAACGTTCCTACGAGCAGTACTTC.